The rows below give T cell receptor beta chains drawn from one sample of a study of high-grade serous ovarian cancer treatment subgroups. Assay used: immunoSEQ multiplex PCR; TCRdb lists only in-frame clones, some missing. The table records some 5,100 clones, 65% to 70% of them present only once. What was sequenced was tumor tissue. The receptors stem from a human donor with high-grade serous ovarian cancer. CDR3s include the opening cysteine and the closing phenylalanine or tryptophan. Fields, in order: clone size, CDR3 length, V gene, J gene, D gene, CDR3 DNA, CDR3 protein. A D gene is named only where the DNA matches it firmly. Expanded clones are given a class, and other clones once, few, many or no size at all.

clone size: NA
CDR3 length: 16
V gene: TRBV27
J gene: TRBJ1-1
D gene: TRBD1
CDR3 DNA: TGTGCCAGCAGTTCACTCCGGGACAGGGGTCAGACTGAAGCTTTCTTT
CDR3 protein: CASSSLRDRGQTEAFF

clone size: NA
CDR3 length: 14
V gene: TRBV5-6
J gene: TRBJ2-2
D gene: NA
CDR3 DNA: TGTGCCAGCAGCTTAACCCGAGGGTCCGGGGAGCTGTTTTTT
CDR3 protein: CASSLTRGSGELFF

clone size: NA
CDR3 length: 13
V gene: TRBV11-3
J gene: TRBJ2-2
D gene: NA
CDR3 DNA: TGTGCCAGCAGCTTAGTGTACACCGGGGAGCTGTTTTTT
CDR3 protein: CASSLVYTGELFF

clone size: few
CDR3 length: 13
V gene: TRBV28
J gene: TRBJ1-1
D gene: NA
CDR3 DNA: TGTGCCAGCAGCCGGTCCAGAATCACTGAAGCTTTCTTT
CDR3 protein: CASSRSRITEAFF

clone size: NA
CDR3 length: 16
V gene: TRBV6-1
J gene: TRBJ1-5
D gene: NA
CDR3 DNA: TGTGCCAGCAGTGAAGTCCTTGGGGTGGGCAATCAGCCCCAGCATTTT
CDR3 protein: CASSEVLGVGNQPQHF

clone size: few
CDR3 length: 14
V gene: TRBV28
J gene: TRBJ2-1
D gene: NA
CDR3 DNA: TGTGCCAGCAGCCCACTTCAGGGATACAATGAGCAGTTCTTC
CDR3 protein: CASSPLQGYNEQFF

clone size: NA
CDR3 length: 14
V gene: TRBV5-4
J gene: TRBJ2-5
D gene: TRBD1
CDR3 DNA: TGTGCCAGCAGCCTCGGGACAGGGAGGGAGACCCAGTACTTC
CDR3 protein: CASSLGTGRETQYF

clone size: NA
CDR3 length: 15
V gene: TRBV27
J gene: TRBJ1-6
D gene: NA
CDR3 DNA: TGTGCCAGCAGTGGTGACCGAGGGCGTAATTCACCCCTCCACTTT
CDR3 protein: CASSGDRGRNSPLHF

clone size: NA
CDR3 length: 14
V gene: TRBV7-2
J gene: TRBJ2-4
D gene: NA
CDR3 DNA: TGTGCCAGCAGCCCGGATTTGACAGAAAACATTCAGTACTTC
CDR3 protein: CASSPDLTENIQYF

clone size: NA
CDR3 length: 15
V gene: TRBV11-2
J gene: TRBJ1-4
D gene: TRBD1
CDR3 DNA: TGTGCCAGCAGTCGTCCCGGGACAGCTAATGAAAAACTGTTTTTT
CDR3 protein: CASSRPGTANEKLFF

clone size: NA
CDR3 length: 12
V gene: TRBV27
J gene: TRBJ1-5
D gene: NA
CDR3 DNA: TGTGCCAGCAGTTTCCGAGGGCAGCCCCAGCATTTT
CDR3 protein: CASSFRGQPQHF

clone size: NA
CDR3 length: 15
V gene: TRBV11-2
J gene: TRBJ2-1
D gene: TRBD1
CDR3 DNA: TGTGCCAGCAGCGAAGGGGACAGCTCCTACAATGAGCAGTTCTTC
CDR3 protein: CASSEGDSSYNEQFF

clone size: NA
CDR3 length: 15
V gene: TRBV11-3
J gene: TRBJ2-2
D gene: TRBD2
CDR3 DNA: TGTGCCAGCAGCTTAGGGACTAGGGGCACCGGGGAGCTGTTTTTT
CDR3 protein: CASSLGTRGTGELFF

clone size: few
CDR3 length: 15
V gene: TRBV7-2
J gene: TRBJ1-3
D gene: NA
CDR3 DNA: TGTGCCAGCAGCTTATCTGTCGACAGGGGAAACACCATATATTTT
CDR3 protein: CASSLSVDRGNTIYF

clone size: NA
CDR3 length: 19
V gene: TRBV21-1
J gene: TRBJ2-7
D gene: NA
CDR3 DNA: TGTGCCAGCAGCAAAGGGGTCGGACTAGCGGGAGGATCTCGCTACGAGCAGTACTTC
CDR3 protein: CASSKGVGLAGGSRYEQYF

clone size: few
CDR3 length: 15
V gene: TRBV19
J gene: TRBJ2-1
D gene: TRBD1
CDR3 DNA: TGTGCCAGTAGGCCGGGACAGGGGGCCATCAATGAGCAGTTCTTC
CDR3 protein: CASRPGQGAINEQFF

clone size: NA
CDR3 length: 15
V gene: TRBV6-1
J gene: TRBJ1-6
D gene: TRBD1
CDR3 DNA: TGTGCCAGCACCAAGGACAGGTTCTATAATTCACCCCTCCACTTT
CDR3 protein: CASTKDRFYNSPLHF

clone size: NA
CDR3 length: 11
V gene: TRBV30
J gene: TRBJ1-3
D gene: NA
CDR3 DNA: TGTGCCTTCACCTCTGGAAACACCATATATTTT
CDR3 protein: CAFTSGNTIYF

clone size: NA
CDR3 length: 15
V gene: TRBV4-1
J gene: TRBJ2-5
D gene: NA
CDR3 DNA: TGCGCCAGCAGCCAAGTTCCGGCCGAGGAAGAGACCCAGTACTTC
CDR3 protein: CASSQVPAEEETQYF

clone size: NA
CDR3 length: 14
V gene: TRBV5-4
J gene: TRBJ1-1
D gene: NA
CDR3 DNA: TGTGCCAGCAGCGCCGAGGGGATGAACACTGAAGCTTTCTTT
CDR3 protein: CASSAEGMNTEAFF

clone size: few
CDR3 length: 18
V gene: TRBV7-3
J gene: TRBJ2-3
D gene: TRBD2
CDR3 DNA: TGTGCCAGCAGCTTAATGGGACTAGCGGGAGGGCCAGCAGATACGCAGTATTTT
CDR3 protein: CASSLMGLAGGPADTQYF

clone size: NA
CDR3 length: 14
V gene: TRBV6-1
J gene: TRBJ2-3
D gene: NA
CDR3 DNA: TGTGCCAGCAGTGAATTTTACCCCACAGATACGCAGTATTTT
CDR3 protein: CASSEFYPTDTQYF

clone size: NA
CDR3 length: 15
V gene: TRBV7-9
J gene: TRBJ2-1
D gene: TRBD2
CDR3 DNA: TGTGCCAGCAGAGCTACTAGCGCCCTTCGGAATGAGCAGTTCTTC
CDR3 protein: CASRATSALRNEQFF

clone size: NA
CDR3 length: 15
V gene: TRBV6-5
J gene: TRBJ2-2
D gene: TRBD1
CDR3 DNA: TGTGCCAGCAGTCCCCGCAGGGGGCACACCGGGGAGCTGTTTTTT
CDR3 protein: CASSPRRGHTGELFF

clone size: NA
CDR3 length: 13
V gene: TRBV29-1
J gene: TRBJ1-3
D gene: TRBD1
CDR3 DNA: TGCAGCGTTGTACAGGGGGCTGGAAACACCATATATTTT
CDR3 protein: CSVVQGAGNTIYF

clone size: NA
CDR3 length: 13
V gene: TRBV5-8
J gene: TRBJ1-5
D gene: NA
CDR3 DNA: TGTGCCAGCAGCTTCAAGGGGGATCAGTCCCAGCATTTT
CDR3 protein: CASSFKGDQSQHF

clone size: NA
CDR3 length: 14
V gene: TRBV25-1
J gene: TRBJ1-1
D gene: NA
CDR3 DNA: TGTGCCAGCAGTGAACTTGACAGGAACACTGAAGCTTTCTTT
CDR3 protein: CASSELDRNTEAFF

clone size: NA
CDR3 length: 13
V gene: TRBV30
J gene: TRBJ2-7
D gene: TRBD1
CDR3 DNA: TGTGCCTGGAAGAGGACAGGGGGCAACGAGCAGTACTTC
CDR3 protein: CAWKRTGGNEQYF

clone size: NA
CDR3 length: 16
V gene: TRBV10-3
J gene: TRBJ2-1
D gene: TRBD2
CDR3 DNA: TGTGCCATCAGGCGGACTAGCGGGAGAGGCTACAATGAGCAGTTCTTC
CDR3 protein: CAIRRTSGRGYNEQFF

clone size: few
CDR3 length: 12
V gene: TRBV11-2
J gene: TRBJ1-1
D gene: NA
CDR3 DNA: TGTGCCAGCGGTCTCATGAACACTGAAGCTTTCTTT
CDR3 protein: CASGLMNTEAFF

clone size: NA
CDR3 length: 19
V gene: TRBV5-1
J gene: TRBJ2-2
D gene: NA
CDR3 DNA: TGCGCCAGCAGCTTGGTTTTAGGGATGGCAAGGTCCAACACCGGGGAGCTGTTTTTT
CDR3 protein: CASSLVLGMARSNTGELFF

clone size: NA
CDR3 length: 15
V gene: TRBV2
J gene: TRBJ1-6
D gene: TRBD1
CDR3 DNA: TGTGCCAGCAGTTCCCGGGACAGTTATAATTCACCCCTCCACTTT
CDR3 protein: CASSSRDSYNSPLHF

clone size: NA
CDR3 length: 14
V gene: TRBV4-1
J gene: TRBJ1-6
D gene: NA
CDR3 DNA: TGCGCCAGCAGCCAAGTTGGAGGGATTAGGCCCCTCCACTTT
CDR3 protein: CASSQVGGIRPLHF

clone size: NA
CDR3 length: 14
V gene: TRBV7-2
J gene: TRBJ2-7
D gene: NA
CDR3 DNA: TGTGCCAGCACCAAGCCGGGACACTCATACGAGCAGTACTTC
CDR3 protein: CASTKPGHSYEQYF

clone size: NA
CDR3 length: 20
V gene: TRBV7-6
J gene: TRBJ2-1
D gene: TRBD2
CDR3 DNA: TGTGCCAGCAGCTTAGGCATAAGGAGCGGGAGGGGACCCTCCTACAATGAGCAGTTCTTC
CDR3 protein: CASSLGIRSGRGPSYNEQFF

clone size: NA
CDR3 length: 14
V gene: TRBV28
J gene: TRBJ2-1
D gene: TRBD2
CDR3 DNA: TGTGCCAGCAGTGAGACTAGCGGGAGGGCCGAGCAGTTCTTC
CDR3 protein: CASSETSGRAEQFF

clone size: few
CDR3 length: 16
V gene: TRBV7-8
J gene: TRBJ2-1
D gene: TRBD2
CDR3 DNA: TGTGCCAGCAGTTTTGCCGGGACTAGCGACTACAATGAGCAGTTCTTC
CDR3 protein: CASSFAGTSDYNEQFF

clone size: NA
CDR3 length: 14
V gene: TRBV28
J gene: TRBJ1-5
D gene: NA
CDR3 DNA: TGTGCCAGCAGTTCCCCGGACAGCAATCAGCCCCAGCATTTT
CDR3 protein: CASSSPDSNQPQHF

clone size: few
CDR3 length: 15
V gene: TRBV4-1
J gene: TRBJ1-5
D gene: TRBD1
CDR3 DNA: TGCGCCAGCAGCCAAGCAGGAGGGGGCTATCAGCCCCAGCATTTT
CDR3 protein: CASSQAGGGYQPQHF

clone size: NA
CDR3 length: 14
V gene: TRBV2
J gene: TRBJ2-4
D gene: NA
CDR3 DNA: TGTGCCAGCAGTGACAGGGTAGCCAAAAACATTCAGTACTTC
CDR3 protein: CASSDRVAKNIQYF

clone size: NA
CDR3 length: 15
V gene: TRBV29-1
J gene: TRBJ2-1
D gene: NA
CDR3 DNA: TGCAGCGTTGTATATGGGGGTGGCTCCTACAATGAGCAGTTCTTC
CDR3 protein: CSVVYGGGSYNEQFF

clone size: NA
CDR3 length: 16
V gene: TRBV5-1
J gene: TRBJ2-5
D gene: TRBD1
CDR3 DNA: TGCGCCAGCAGCCTAGGGACAGGGGTTTCCCAAGAGACCCAGTACTTC
CDR3 protein: CASSLGTGVSQETQYF

clone size: NA
CDR3 length: 12
V gene: TRBV18
J gene: TRBJ1-1
D gene: NA
CDR3 DNA: TGTGCCAGCTCACCACAGAGGACTGAAGCTTTCTTT
CDR3 protein: CASSPQRTEAFF

clone size: NA
CDR3 length: 13
V gene: TRBV7-2
J gene: TRBJ1-2
D gene: TRBD1
CDR3 DNA: TGTGCCAGCAGCACCCGGACAGGGAATGGCTACACCTTC
CDR3 protein: CASSTRTGNGYTF

clone size: NA
CDR3 length: 13
V gene: TRBV5-4
J gene: TRBJ1-1
D gene: NA
CDR3 DNA: TGTGCCAGCAGCCCCGAGGGAGGGACTGAAGCTTTCTTT
CDR3 protein: CASSPEGGTEAFF

clone size: NA
CDR3 length: 11
V gene: TRBV29-1
J gene: TRBJ1-2
D gene: NA
CDR3 DNA: TGCAGCGGCGGGTCCGGGAGCGGCTACACCTTC
CDR3 protein: CSGGSGSGYTF

clone size: NA
CDR3 length: 14
V gene: TRBV10-2
J gene: TRBJ2-1
D gene: NA
CDR3 DNA: TGCGCCAGCCACGGGGCAGGGTGGTGGAATGAGCAGTTCTTC
CDR3 protein: CASHGAGWWNEQFF

clone size: once
CDR3 length: 14
V gene: TRBV6-5
J gene: TRBJ1-3
D gene: NA
CDR3 DNA: TGTGCCAGCAGTACCACAGGGTGGGAAAACACCATATATTTT
CDR3 protein: CASSTTGWENTIYF

clone size: few
CDR3 length: 16
V gene: TRBV7-9
J gene: TRBJ1-1
D gene: NA
CDR3 DNA: TGTGCCAGCAGCCCCGTGCACGGACCTATGAACACTGAAGCTTTCTTT
CDR3 protein: CASSPVHGPMNTEAFF

clone size: NA
CDR3 length: 15
V gene: TRBV7-2
J gene: TRBJ1-5
D gene: TRBD1
CDR3 DNA: TGTGCCAGCAGCTATAAGACAGGGGGGAATCAGCCCCAGCATTTT
CDR3 protein: CASSYKTGGNQPQHF

clone size: NA
CDR3 length: 18
V gene: TRBV27
J gene: TRBJ1-5
D gene: NA
CDR3 DNA: TGTGCCAGCAGTTTATCGGGGGCGCTCCTTTATAGCAATCAGCCCCAGCATTTT
CDR3 protein: CASSLSGALLYSNQPQHF

clone size: NA
CDR3 length: 14
V gene: TRBV5-4
J gene: TRBJ2-2
D gene: NA
CDR3 DNA: TGTGCCAGCAGCTTGGGACAGAACACCGGGGAGCTGTTTTTT
CDR3 protein: CASSLGQNTGELFF

clone size: few
CDR3 length: 16
V gene: TRBV19
J gene: TRBJ2-1
D gene: TRBD2
CDR3 DNA: TGTGCCAGTAGTGGGACCGGGAGGACAAACTACAATGAGCAGTTCTTC
CDR3 protein: CASSGTGRTNYNEQFF

clone size: few
CDR3 length: 14
V gene: TRBV29-1
J gene: TRBJ2-1
D gene: NA
CDR3 DNA: TGCAGCGTTGTTGGGGGGACTGGGTACAATGAGCAGTTCTTC
CDR3 protein: CSVVGGTGYNEQFF

clone size: NA
CDR3 length: 12
V gene: TRBV2
J gene: TRBJ1-2
D gene: NA
CDR3 DNA: TGTGCCAGCAACGAGGACAGCTATGGCTACACCTTC
CDR3 protein: CASNEDSYGYTF

clone size: NA
CDR3 length: 15
V gene: TRBV4-1
J gene: TRBJ1-1
D gene: NA
CDR3 DNA: TGCGCCAGCAGCCAAGACCCCCATCTGAACACTGAAGCTTTCTTT
CDR3 protein: CASSQDPHLNTEAFF

clone size: NA
CDR3 length: 17
V gene: TRBV2
J gene: TRBJ2-3
D gene: NA
CDR3 DNA: TGTGCCAGCCTCAGATCTAGGAGCGGGCCCCGCACAGATACGCAGTATTTT
CDR3 protein: CASLRSRSGPRTDTQYF

clone size: NA
CDR3 length: 14
V gene: TRBV25-1
J gene: TRBJ2-3
D gene: NA
CDR3 DNA: TGTGCCAGCAGTGATTCCAGGTTGCCAGATACGCAGTATTTT
CDR3 protein: CASSDSRLPDTQYF

clone size: few
CDR3 length: 14
V gene: TRBV9
J gene: TRBJ2-1
D gene: NA
CDR3 DNA: TGTGCCAGCAGCGTAGTGACAGTTTACAATGAGCAGTTCTTC
CDR3 protein: CASSVVTVYNEQFF

clone size: NA
CDR3 length: 14
V gene: TRBV7-2
J gene: TRBJ2-2
D gene: NA
CDR3 DNA: TGTGCCAGCAGCTCCGGACTCTCATCGGGGGAGCTGTTTTTT
CDR3 protein: CASSSGLSSGELFF